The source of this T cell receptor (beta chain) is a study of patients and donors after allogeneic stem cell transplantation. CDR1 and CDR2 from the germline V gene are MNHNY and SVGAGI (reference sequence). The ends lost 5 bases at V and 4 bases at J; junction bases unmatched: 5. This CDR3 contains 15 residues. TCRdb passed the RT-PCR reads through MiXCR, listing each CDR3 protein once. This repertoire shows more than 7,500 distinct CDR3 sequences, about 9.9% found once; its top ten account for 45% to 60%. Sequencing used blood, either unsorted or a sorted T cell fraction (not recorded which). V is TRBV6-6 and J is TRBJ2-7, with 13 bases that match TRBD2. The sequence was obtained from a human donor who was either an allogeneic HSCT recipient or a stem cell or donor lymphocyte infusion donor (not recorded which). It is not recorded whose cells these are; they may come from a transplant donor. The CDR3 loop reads CASSKRTSGGYEQYF. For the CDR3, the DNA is TGTGCCAGCAGTAAACGGACTAGCGGGGGTTACGAGCAGTACTTC.